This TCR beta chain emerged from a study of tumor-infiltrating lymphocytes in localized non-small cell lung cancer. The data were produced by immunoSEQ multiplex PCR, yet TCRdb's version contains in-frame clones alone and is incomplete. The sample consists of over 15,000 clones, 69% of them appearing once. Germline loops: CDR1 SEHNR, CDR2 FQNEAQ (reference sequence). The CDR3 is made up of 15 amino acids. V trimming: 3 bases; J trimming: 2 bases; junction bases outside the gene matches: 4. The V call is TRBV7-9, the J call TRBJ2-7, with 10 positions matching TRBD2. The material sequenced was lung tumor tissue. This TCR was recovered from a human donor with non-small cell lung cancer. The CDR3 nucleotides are TGTGCCAGCAGCTTTCTAGCGGGAGTACCCTACGAGCAGTACTTC. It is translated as CASSFLAGVPYEQYF.